A single sample is the source of the 10 T cell receptor beta chains below, sequenced in a study of blood T cell repertoires in COVID-19. Profiled with immunoSEQ multiplex PCR; TCRdb holds only in-frame clones, not every one. The sample has approximately 260,000 clones, about nine tenths seen once. The sequencing sample was made of PBMCs or T cells enriched from blood (not recorded which). The receptor set was obtained from a woman under 30 who had recovered from COVID-19.

The CDR3 DNA is TGTGCCAGTAGAGCCGGGACAGCTAATTCACCCCTCCACTTT. As protein: CASRAGTANSPLHF. J is TRBJ1-6 and V is TRBV19; 7 bases agree with TRBD1. The CDR3 extends over 14 amino acids. CDR1 is LNHDA, CDR2 SQIVND, per germline (reference sequence). Trimming took 6 bases from V and 6 from J; bases not matched to a gene: 5.

DNA for the CDR3: TGTGCCAGCAGCCATGGGACAGTTTTCGAGCAGTACTTC. Translating gives CASSHGTVFEQYF. The rearrangement links TRBV3-1 (or the pseudogene TRBV3-2) to TRBJ2-7; 7 nucleotides agree with TRBD1. Germline trimming cut 3 bases from V and 6 bases from J; bases unmatched to any gene: 5. The CDR3 covers 13 residues. Germline assignment: CDR1 LGHDT and CDR2 YNNKEL (reference sequence).

The chain couples TRBV6-5 to TRBJ2-7; 14 bases align to TRBD2. J gave up 4 bases and V 5 bases, and 4 bases lay outside the gene matches. The CDR3 has 15 residues. From germline, CDR1 is MNHEY and CDR2 SVGAGI. This CDR3 is CASSRTSGGQYEQYF. The CDR3 DNA reads TGTGCCAGCAGTAGGACTAGCGGGGGGCAGTACGAGCAGTACTTC.

The chain carries TRBV5-8 and TRBJ2-7, with 7 nucleotides matching TRBD1. CDR3 length: 16 residues. Germline V gives CDR1 SGHTS, CDR2 YDEGEE. J lost 1 base, V lost 0 bases, and 7 bases had no gene match. In DNA, the CDR3 is TGTGCCAGCAGCTTGGCCCTAGGGGGCCCATCCTACGAGCAGTACTTC. This gives the protein CASSLALGGPSYEQYF.

The chain recombines TRBV7-8 with TRBJ1-2, with unresolved D. Per the germline V gene, CDR1 is SGHVS and CDR2 is FQNEAQ. V was pared by 1 base and J by 7 bases, with 7 bases between. The CDR3 sequence is 12 residues long. CDR3 residues: CASSLGGFGYTF. In DNA, the CDR3 is TGTGCCAGCAGCTTAGGAGGGTTTGGCTACACCTTC.

This chain connects TRBV19 to TRBJ1-1; D possibly corresponds to TRBD1 (6 bases). Per germline, CDR1 LNHDA and CDR2 SQIVND (reference sequence). CDR3 length: 13 residues. Trimming stripped 5 bases from V and 5 bases from J, with 12 bases between. CDR3 DNA: TGTGCCAGTAGTTTGGGCAGGGGAACTGAAGCTTTCTTT. Translation: CASSLGRGTEAFF.

This sequence joins TRBV19 and TRBJ2-7; 8 nucleotides match TRBD1. The CDR3 covers 11 residues. Looked up from germline, CDR1 is LNHDA and CDR2 is SQIVND (reference sequence). V was clipped by 8 bases and J by 9 bases; unmatched bases: 6. CDR3 DNA sequence: TGTGCCAGTGGGGACAGGATCGGGCAGTACTTC. Encoded protein: CASGDRIGQYF. The entire variable domain, with the rest obtained from reference TRBV19 and TRBJ2-7, is as follows: DGGITQSPKYLFRKEGQNVTLSCEQNLNHDAMYWYRQDPGQGLRLIYYSQIVNDFQKGDIAEGYSVSREKKESFPLTVTSAQKNPTAFYLCASGDRIGQYFGPGTRLTVT.

V usage is TRBV9 and J usage is TRBJ1-1; D call uncertain. CDR3 length equals 13 residues. Trimming stripped 4 bases from V and 8 bases from J, with 15 bases between. Germline assignment: CDR1 SGDLS and CDR2 YYNGEE. This CDR3 is CASSLSATTEAFF. CDR3 nucleotides: TGTGCCAGCAGCCTGAGTGCCACCACCGAAGCTTTCTTT.

The chain joins TRBV19 to TRBJ2-7, with TRBD2 identical over 15 bases. Per germline, CDR1 LNHDA and CDR2 SQIVND (reference sequence). J lost 3 bases, V lost 6 bases, and 6 bases had no gene match. The CDR3 sequence is 16 residues long. The CDR3 coding sequence is TGTGCCAGTAGCGGGGGACTAGCGGGGGGAATCTACGAGCAGTACTTC. It translates to CASSGGLAGGIYEQYF.

The chain recombines TRBV28 with TRBJ1-4, with a weak D call TRBD1 (5 bases). Trimming removed 3 bases from V and 5 bases from J, with 16 bases in between. CDR3 length: 16 residues. Looked up from germline, CDR1 is MDHEN and CDR2 is SYDVKM. The CDR3 reads CASSFPGRGSNEKLFF. The CDR3 coding sequence is TGTGCCAGCAGTTTTCCAGGGAGGGGCTCCAATGAAAAACTGTTTTTT.